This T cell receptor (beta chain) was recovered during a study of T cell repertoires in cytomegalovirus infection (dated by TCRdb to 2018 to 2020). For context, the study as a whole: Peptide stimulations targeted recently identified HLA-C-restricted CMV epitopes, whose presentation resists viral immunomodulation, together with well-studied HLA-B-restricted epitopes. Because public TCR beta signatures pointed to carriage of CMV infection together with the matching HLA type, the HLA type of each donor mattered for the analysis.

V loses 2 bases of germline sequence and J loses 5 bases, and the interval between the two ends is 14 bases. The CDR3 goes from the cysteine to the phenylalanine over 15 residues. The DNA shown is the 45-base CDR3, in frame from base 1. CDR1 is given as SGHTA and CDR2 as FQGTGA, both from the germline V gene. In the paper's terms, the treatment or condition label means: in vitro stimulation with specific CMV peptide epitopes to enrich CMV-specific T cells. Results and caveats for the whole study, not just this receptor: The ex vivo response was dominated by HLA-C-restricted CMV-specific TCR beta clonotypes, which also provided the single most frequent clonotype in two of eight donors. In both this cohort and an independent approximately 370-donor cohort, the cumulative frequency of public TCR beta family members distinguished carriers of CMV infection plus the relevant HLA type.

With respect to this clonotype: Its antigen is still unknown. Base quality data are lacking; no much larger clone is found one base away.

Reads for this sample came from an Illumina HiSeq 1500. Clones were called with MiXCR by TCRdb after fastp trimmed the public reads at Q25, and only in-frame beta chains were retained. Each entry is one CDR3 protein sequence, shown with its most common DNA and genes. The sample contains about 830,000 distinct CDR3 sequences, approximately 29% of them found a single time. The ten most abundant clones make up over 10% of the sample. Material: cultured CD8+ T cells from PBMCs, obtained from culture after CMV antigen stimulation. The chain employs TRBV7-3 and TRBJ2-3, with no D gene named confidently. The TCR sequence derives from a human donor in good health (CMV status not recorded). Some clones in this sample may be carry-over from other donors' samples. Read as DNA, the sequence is TGTGCCAGCAGCTTAGTATCGACCGTGGGAGATACGCAGTATTTT. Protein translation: CASSLVSTVGDTQYF.